The present TCR beta chain was sequenced within a study of T cell clonality in common variable immunodeficiency. Study-level findings and limits: Fewer TCRbeta clones were shared among CVID subjects than controls. Authors noted CVID clonality's cause needs subpopulation repertoire sequencing.

The V and J ends lost 2 bases and 8 bases, in that order; junction bases with no gene match: 9. The V gene's germline CDR1 is SGHVS and CDR2 FNYEAQ. This CDR3 is built from 15 residues. Ten or more counts support this clone. Its antigen is not identified. The CDR3 goes on 3 residues after the read ends, and that part is filled in from the germline J gene. CVID and control samples used equivalent genomic DNA input. Only in-frame clones appear in the TCRdb table, and some are missing; sequencing was by immunoSEQ multiplex PCR. The table lists 40,000 to 45,000 clones, with no singletons. Both groups were predominantly of Caucasian heritage.

The clonotype comes from a person aged 18 to 70 in good health. The sample comprised peripheral blood mononuclear cells. The chain links TRBV7-6 to TRBJ2-1; 7 bases fit TRBD2. The part of the CDR3 DNA that was read is TGTGCCAGCAGCTTAAGCGGGGCGCCAGGAGATGAG. Translation gives CASSLSGAPGDE. The CDR3 as a whole reads CASSLSGAPGDEQFF.